This is a list of T cell receptor beta chains from one sample in a study of beta chain features in type 1 diabetes. Sequencing was performed with immunoSEQ multiplex PCR; in TCRdb, only in-frame clones are kept and a portion is missing. Found here are over 700,000 clones, roughly a sixth of them singletons; the top ten hold around 0.02%. The sample consisted of naive CD4+ T cells from blood. These receptor sequences come from a woman aged 18-29 years in good health. Each CDR3 is given with its conserved first and last residue. The D gene is left open where the match is weak. Rows give clone size only sometimes, using once, few, many, or a class for an expanded clone.

TGTGCCAGCAGCGTGGAGGACAGATCTGTTTACGAGCAGTACTTC | CASSVEDRSVYEQYF | TRBJ2-7 | . | . | TRBV9
TGTGCCAGCAGCTTACAGGGAGGGACAGATACGCAGTATTTT | CASSLQGGTDTQYF | TRBJ2-3 | TRBD2 | few | TRBV7-2
TGCGCCAGCAGCCAGGGATCGGGGTTAAGGGCTAACTATGGCTACACCTTC | CASSQGSGLRANYGYTF | TRBJ1-2 | . | . | TRBV4-3
TGTGCCAGCAGTTCACCGGGACAGGGGTGCACCTTC | CASSSPGQGCTF | TRBJ1-2 | TRBD1 | . | TRBV28
TGTGCCAGCAGCCAGCGGGAGGCCCAAAAGGAGCAGTTCTTC | CASSQREAQKEQFF | TRBJ2-1 | TRBD2 | few | TRBV4-2
TGTGCCAGCACCCTAACAGGGGATGGCGGCAAAAACATTCAGTACTTC | CASTLTGDGGKNIQYF | TRBJ2-4 | TRBD1 | few | TRBV7-9
TGCAGTGCTAGACGTGACAATGAGCAGTTCTTC | CSARRDNEQFF | TRBJ2-1 | . | . | TRBV20-1
TGCAGTGCGGAAGCAGAGACCCAGTACTTC | CSAEAETQYF | TRBJ2-5 | . | . | TRBV20-1
TGTGCCAGCAGCTTAGGGACAGGGCTCTACGAGCAGTACTTC | CASSLGTGLYEQYF | TRBJ2-7 | TRBD1 | few | TRBV7-9
TGTGCCAGCCGTTCAGGACAGGGGGTTTTTGGCTACACCTTC | CASRSGQGVFGYTF | TRBJ1-2 | TRBD1 | . | TRBV2
TGTGCTAGTGGTTTGGGACTAGCGGGAGGGCAGCAGTTCTTC | CASGLGLAGGQQFF | TRBJ2-1 | TRBD2 | few | TRBV12-5
TGTGCCAGCGGGGACAAGGTGAACTATGGCTACACCTTC | CASGDKVNYGYTF | TRBJ1-2 | . | . | TRBV27
TGTGCCAGCAGTGGAGTTGACAGCAATTTTGAAGCTTTCTTT | CASSGVDSNFEAFF | TRBJ1-1 | . | . | TRBV6-1
TGCAGCGTCGGGGACAGGGGACAAACCTACGAGCAGTACTTC | CSVGDRGQTYEQYF | TRBJ2-7 | TRBD1 | few | TRBV29-1
TGTGCCAGCAGCTCCCGACAGGGGTCCTACGAGCAGTACTTC | CASSSRQGSYEQYF | TRBJ2-7 | TRBD1 | few | TRBV11-1
TGCGCCAGCCATAAGAGTCCCTACGAGCAGTACTTC | CASHKSPYEQYF | TRBJ2-7 | . | . | TRBV5-1
TGTGCCAGTAGCCCGGACTCCGGACCCGGGGAGCTGTTTTTT | CASSPDSGPGELFF | TRBJ2-2 | . | . | TRBV19
TGTGCCAGCAGTTACGGGGGGCTAAGCAATCAGCCCCAGCATTTT | CASSYGGLSNQPQHF | TRBJ1-5 | . | few | TRBV6-5
TGTGCCAGCAGCTTCGGGACGAGCAACAATGAGCAGTTCTTC | CASSFGTSNNEQFF | TRBJ2-1 | . | few | TRBV7-2
TGTGCCAGCAGTGAAAGTCAGGGCCTGTACGAGCAGTACTTC | CASSESQGLYEQYF | TRBJ2-7 | . | few | TRBV2
TGCGCCAGCAGCCAGCAGATCTCGAACACCGGGGAGCTGTTTTTT | CASSQQISNTGELFF | TRBJ2-2 | . | . | TRBV4-1
TGTGCCAGCAGCGTAGGAACTAGATCCTACAATGAGCAGTTCTTC | CASSVGTRSYNEQFF | TRBJ2-1 | . | few | TRBV9
TGTGCCAGCACCCACGGGGGGAGGGAGCTGTTTTTT | CASTHGGRELFF | TRBJ2-2 | TRBD2 | few | TRBV6-5
TGTGCCAGCAGAACCGGGACTAGCACGGTTGGTACGCAGTATTTT | CASRTGTSTVGTQYF | TRBJ2-3 | TRBD2 | few | TRBV5-4
TGTGCCAGCAAAGCAGGGGGCTCTGGAAACACCATATATTTT | CASKAGGSGNTIYF | TRBJ1-3 | TRBD1 | . | TRBV28
TGTGCCAGCAGCCGCACCGGGACAGGGGCCTACGAGCAGTACTTC | CASSRTGTGAYEQYF | TRBJ2-7 | TRBD1 | few | TRBV5-4
TGTGCCAGCAGTCCGCGACTGGATGGAAGGGGTGAGCAGTTCTTC | CASSPRLDGRGEQFF | TRBJ2-1 | . | . | TRBV27
TGCGCCAGCAGCCAAGGAACGGATGGTCAGCCCCAGCATTTT | CASSQGTDGQPQHF | TRBJ1-5 | . | . | TRBV4-3
TGTGCCAGCAGTTCCGAGGGTTCCTACGAGCAGTACTTC | CASSSEGSYEQYF | TRBJ2-7 | . | . | TRBV28